The 2 T cell receptor beta chains in this list originate from one sample, sequenced in a study of cytomegalovirus exposure and HLA in healthy donors (dated 2017 in TCRdb). The library was built by means of the immunoSEQ multiplex PCR assay. For the multiplex PCR, a mixture combining 60 forward primers for TCR Vbeta segments and 13 reverse primers for TCR Jbeta segments was used. TCRdb stores this immuneACCESS table with in-frame sequences only. Part of the clones is absent; in the studies checked, under half of the shortfall reflects unresolved V genes, and no reason is known for the rest. This sample's table carries fewer than 250,000 clones. Roughly 0.98% of the sample is held by the ten biggest clonotypes. Sequenced: PBMCs. Receptors originate from a woman in her twenties or thirties in good health and CMV-seropositive.

As to this clone: The same CDR3 can be traced to other DNA sequences in this sample. This sequence joins TRBV4-3 and TRBJ1-1; no clear D. Germline V gene sequence: CDR1 LGHNA, CDR2 YSLEER. The length of the CDR3 is 14 residues. The germline V and J ends were trimmed by 0 bases and 1 base, with 6 bases remaining between them. The CDR3 region has the DNA TGCGCCAGCAGCCAAGATCCCAGGAACACTGAAGCTTTCTTT. Its protein is CASSQDPRNTEAFF.

For the CDR3, the DNA is TGCAGCGTTGAACAGGGGGGCAGGCTCGAGCAGTACTTC. Protein product: CSVEQGGRLEQYF. The chain has TRBV29-1 and TRBJ2-7; maybe TRBD1 (7 bases). The CDR3 loop spans 13 amino acids. The germline V gene encodes CDR1 SQVTM and CDR2 ANQGSEA. V lost 2 bases and J lost 6, with 14 bases in between.